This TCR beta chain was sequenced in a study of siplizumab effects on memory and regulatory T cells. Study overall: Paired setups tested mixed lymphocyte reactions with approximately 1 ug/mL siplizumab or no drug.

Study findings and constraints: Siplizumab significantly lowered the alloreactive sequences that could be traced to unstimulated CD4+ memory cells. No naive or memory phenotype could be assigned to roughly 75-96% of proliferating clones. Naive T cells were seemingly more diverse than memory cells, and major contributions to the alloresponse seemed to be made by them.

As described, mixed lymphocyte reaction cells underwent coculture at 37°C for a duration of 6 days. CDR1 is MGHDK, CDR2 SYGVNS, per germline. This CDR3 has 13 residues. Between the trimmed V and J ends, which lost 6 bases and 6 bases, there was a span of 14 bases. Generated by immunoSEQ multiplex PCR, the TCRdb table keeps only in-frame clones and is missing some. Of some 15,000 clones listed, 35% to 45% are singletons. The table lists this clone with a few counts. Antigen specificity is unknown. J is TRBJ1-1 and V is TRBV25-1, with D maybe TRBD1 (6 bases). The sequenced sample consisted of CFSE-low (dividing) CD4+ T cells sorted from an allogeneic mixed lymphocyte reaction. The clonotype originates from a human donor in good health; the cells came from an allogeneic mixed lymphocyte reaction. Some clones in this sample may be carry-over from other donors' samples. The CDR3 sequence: CASSIGQFSEAFF. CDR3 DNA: TGTGCCAGCAGCATCGGACAGTTCTCTGAAGCTTTCTTT.